This TCR beta chain was profiled in a study of cytomegalovirus exposure and HLA in healthy donors (dated by TCRdb to 2015 to 2018). As for the study more broadly: According to an earlier analysis of 587 of the donors, 200 million or so T cells yielded 117 million unique TCR beta sequences and about 300 Gb of sequence data. The genetic ancestry cluster associated with self-reported Caucasian donors included 70% to 85% of the approximately 430 genotyped donors. Both class I and class II loci were covered by HLA typing, at four-digit resolution. The T cell repertoires of 700 or so subjects were profiled by immunosequencing and related to cytomegalovirus serostatus. In a later analysis, previously published TCR beta repertoires from 550 to 700 donors were re-analyzed and high-resolution HLA genotyping was added so that TCR occurrence patterns could be studied. An early release covering more than 500 HLA-typed donors comprised about 310 gigabases of sequencing data and around 80 million unique TCR sequences. Along with the roughly 700-subject first cohort, a separate validation cohort of 120 different subjects was used. On average, around 230,000 unique TCR beta nucleotide sequences were sequenced per donor among a few hundred genotyped donors of the cohort, with about 19% of those sequences being non-productive. A handful of DR-DQ haplotypes were treated as single units for association and clustering because of strong linkage in the cohort. Donor age, sex, ethnicity and CMV serostatus were compiled together with the repertoire data. Rather than drawing on any new phenotypic data, the later analysis identified candidate immune exposures from TCR beta sequences and the way those sequences occurred across donors. Typing coverage varied by locus: about 629-640 donors for A, B, C, DRB1 and DQB1; approximately 520 for DQA1; some 610 for DPA1; roughly 450 for DPB1. To predict cytomegalovirus infection status, the study combined high-throughput TCR immunosequencing, statistical association of individual TCRs with disease status, and machine learning. Every repertoire in the discovery cohort had been generated on one and the same sequencing platform. To decide whether each TCR beta V gene segment behaved as functional or pseudogenic, an earlier analysis of some 580 of the donors relied on high-throughput TCR beta sequencing. The study aimed to test whether cataloging public T cell receptors could reveal signatures of past pathogen exposure. In a later genetic analysis, genome-wide SNP genotypes for about 55% of the roughly 670 donors were used, and that subset was treated as a discovery cohort.

The cohort was made up of 650 to 700 healthy bone marrow donors. All cohort members were sampled while nominally healthy, although unrecorded immune exposures were likely present. The donor tested CMV seropositive and was one of the 289 seropositive cohort members. Each donor provided a peripheral blood sample, and peripheral blood mononuclear cells were used for TCR beta sequencing. Genomic DNA extraction from the blood cell samples was performed with the Qiagen DNeasy Blood Extraction Kit. Concerning this clone: It lacks a known antigen. Within one base of it there is no much larger clone, and no base qualities were kept.

What the authors observed across the whole study: A later analysis found that most CMV-associated TCR beta chains appeared HLA-restricted, with HLA associations seemingly driven largely by CMV exposure. A further reported finding was that TCR beta sequences accurately predicted the HLA-A and HLA-B alleles for most subjects in the first cohort. Broadly in line with IMGT annotations, most TCR beta V segments showed up in productive rearrangements about 87% or about 30% of the time in an earlier analysis of 450 to 600 of the donors. Most TCR sequences were observed very rarely across donors, whereas some public TCRs were present in many individuals. This cohort had only TCR beta chains sequenced, and the lack of alpha or paired-chain data limited which features could be detected. Presence/absence analyses assumed roughly uniform sequencing depth across donors, an assumption that may not hold. Immune exposure information for the cohort was limited to CMV serostatus. In vitro tests confirmed that a few of the cytomegalovirus-associated TCR beta chains recognize cytomegalovirus antigens. In both the original and validation cohorts, the classifier was reported to diagnose cytomegalovirus status with high specificity and sensitivity. According to a later analysis, TCR association rates differed among HLA loci, with DRB1 alleles showing the most associated TCRs and HLA-C alleles showing the fewest. Because counts were too low, roughly 16 rarely observed V segments, including chromosome 9 orphons, were excluded from the earlier analysis of some 590 of the donors. HLA typing was unavailable for some donors at each locus, so association tests used only the typed subset. The authors suggested that the approach could potentially be generalized to other disease states and immunological phenotypes. The study gave a list of around 170 TCR beta chains associated with cytomegalovirus. Compared with equally common non-associated chains, HLA-associated TCR beta chains in a later analysis were more clonally expanded and had lower generation probabilities. Linkage disequilibrium might explain the correlated functional status among segregating V segments, but an unknown experimental factor could not be ruled out. A cluster of highly shared sequence variants was judged likely to be a technical artifact of the sequencing pipeline. A later analysis reported that several top co-occurrence clusters appeared linked to parvovirus B19, influenza, CMV and Epstein-Barr virus. A later genetic analysis associated a missense DCLRE1C variant with V-gene and J-gene trimming of TCR beta chains, and an independent cohort replicated the association. A later analysis associated about 16,000 TCR beta sequences with specific HLA alleles at a false discovery rate of 0.05. A later genetic analysis reported fewer N-insertions in productive TCRs among donors in an Asian-associated ancestry cluster than the roughly 700-donor mean. Assigning TCR associations to individual alleles was difficult when HLA alleles, especially DR and DQ, strongly co-occurred. Because the 87-base-pair reads could not distinguish some IMGT-functional V segments, including TRBV6-2 and TRBV6-3, those segments were excluded.

To prepare the library, the immunoSEQ multiplex PCR assay was applied. For the multiplex PCR, a mixture combining 60 forward primers for TCR Vbeta segments and 13 reverse primers for TCR Jbeta segments was used. A multiplex PCR assay on genomic DNA amplified the CDR3 region of rearranged TCR beta genes. On the Illumina HiSeq System, the amplified TCR beta libraries were sequenced as 87-base-pair reads. The paper's processing steps were these. A later analysis counted approximately 76 million unique TCR beta chains across the 690 or so repertoires, and around 9.9 million of these chains were shared by at least two donors. A nearest-neighbor algorithm error-corrected the raw reads and collapsed the reads into unique sequences, merging closely related sequences to remove PCR and sequencing errors. V, D and J gene segments were assigned by aligning CDR3 sequences to IMGT reference sequences. For a sequence to be retained, at least a six-nucleotide match to both a V gene segment and a J gene segment was required. Rearrangements were called productive when the CDR3 lacked stop codons and stayed in frame with V and J; all others were non-productive. Following IMGT convention, CDR3 was defined as the stretch from the second conserved V-encoded cysteine up to the conserved J-encoded phenylalanine. The earlier analysis of about 620 of the donors excluded sequences that lacked an unambiguous match to a single V gene segment. An earlier analysis of 500 to 600 of the donors classified V segments as functional when productive rearrangements were above 56.7% and as segregating when the standard deviation between donors was above 5%. A statistical classification framework was built for diagnosing cytomegalovirus status from the catalog of TCR beta chain sequences. V and J gene assignment, in a later analysis, came from comparing TCR nucleotide sequences with IMGT/GENE-DB human TR gene sequences. The TCRdist pipeline was used in a later analysis to assign CDR3 sequences and most-parsimonious VDJ recombination scenarios. In a later analysis, each TCR beta chain was defined by its CDR3 amino acid sequence together with its V-gene family, and reads lacking a unique V-gene family were excluded. A later analysis removed roughly 590 highly shared, low-generation-probability nucleotide sequences to deal with suspected cross-contamination and a sequencing artifact. A later analysis calculated a clonal expansion index for each public chain from normalized within-repertoire ranks of inferred template counts. In a later analysis, generation probabilities were computed using a VDJ recombination model fitted to out-of-frame rearrangements, and the results were checked against IGoR. In a later analysis, hypergeometric tests were used to score TCR-TCR, TCR-HLA and TCR-CMV co-occurrence, with a repertoire-size bias correction applied to TCR pairs. In a later analysis, false discovery rates were estimated by permuting HLA or CMV assignments 20 times. In a later analysis, co-occurring TCRs were grouped using DBSCAN, with TCRdist sequence similarity added in when clustering inside HLA-allele-positive subsets. Repertoires with fewer than 30,000 or more than 120,000 public chains, plus five repertoires with anomalous nucleotide sharing, were excluded from co-occurrence clustering. Held by TCRdb, this immuneACCESS table contains in-frame sequences only and omits some clones. Under half of the omission traces to an unresolved V gene where checked; the cause of the rest is unknown. The DNA gave D and trimming, while V, J and clone size come from that table. Here the sample has 140,000 to 150,000 clones; 79% occur a single time. Jointly, the top ten make up roughly 6.7% of the sample.

Spanning cysteine to phenylalanine, the CDR3 consists of 14 amino acids. This entry keeps only the CDR3 DNA: 42 bases, framed from base 1. Trimming removed 5 bases from V and 6 bases from J, leaving 14 bases between the germline ends. Via the germline V gene, CDR1 is SGHTA and CDR2 FQGTGA. Recombination connected TRBV7-3 to TRBJ2-1; TRBD2 is a possible D gene, resting on 5 matching bases. The sequencing input was PBMCs. The sequence came from a woman aged 40 to 50 in good health and CMV-seropositive. The CDR3 corresponds to CASSPGTFPNEQFF. The nucleotide sequence reads as follows: TGTGCCAGCAGCCCGGGAACCTTTCCCAATGAGCAGTTCTTC.